What follows are 26 T cell receptor beta chains derived from one specimen sequenced in a study of cytomegalovirus exposure and HLA in healthy donors. Vbeta (60) and Jbeta (13) primers were used in the PCR. The repertoire was sequenced with immunoSEQ multiplex PCR; TCRdb's copy has only in-frame clones and lacks some. The table records 170,000 or so clones, around 86% of them present only once. Sequenced sample: PBMCs. Every receptor here comes from a man between 50 and 59 years old in good health and CMV-seronegative.

V gene TRBV6-5 combines with J gene TRBJ2-5, with D perhaps matching TRBD2 (6 bases). Trimming stripped 8 bases from V and 11 bases from J, with 24 bases between. Germline V gene lookup returns CDR1 MNHEY and CDR2 SVGAGI. This CDR3 is 14 amino acids long. The CDR3: CASGTREFLGEQYF. The CDR3 DNA follows: TGTGCCAGCGGGACTCGGGAGTTCTTGGGAGAGCAGTACTTC.

J is TRBJ2-1 and V is TRBV29-1; 10 nucleotides align to TRBD2. This CDR3 contains 15 residues. The V gene end was trimmed by 4 bases and the J gene end by 2 bases; junction bases not matched to a gene: 5. CDR1 is SQVTM, CDR2 ANQGSEA, per germline. CDR3 loop: CSVVRAGGTYNEQFF. CDR3 sequence (DNA): TGCAGCGTTGTACGAGCGGGAGGGACCTACAATGAGCAGTTCTTC.

A single count supports this clone. This chain connects TRBV7-2 to TRBJ1-2; the match to TRBD1 covers 7 bases. After removal of 5 bases from V and 4 bases from J, the junction contained 7 bases not matched to a gene. The CDR3 is 14 amino acids. CDR1 SGHTA and CDR2 FQGNSA come from the germline V gene. Written as DNA, the CDR3 is TGTGCCAGCAGCCCGACAGGGACCAGCTATGGCTACACCTTC. As protein: CASSPTGTSYGYTF.

The V gene is TRBV28, the J gene TRBJ2-7; 14 bases fit TRBD2. The V and J ends lost 4 bases and 6 bases, in that order; junction bases with no gene match: 5. The CDR3 sequence is 15 residues long. Germline V gene lookup returns CDR1 MDHEN and CDR2 SYDVKM. The CDR3 protein is CASSSGLAGVREQYF. CDR3 nucleotide sequence: TGTGCCAGCAGTTCGGGACTAGCGGGGGTTCGCGAGCAGTACTTC.

The table lists this clone with a count of one. The chain couples TRBV5-1 to TRBJ2-2; 9 nucleotides match TRBD1. The germline V gene encodes CDR1 SGHRS and CDR2 YFSETQ. V lost 3 bases and J lost 5; bases outside the gene matches: 8. The length of the CDR3 is 16 residues. The chain's CDR3 is CASSSQGQGVTGELFF. The CDR3 nucleotides read TGCGCCAGCAGCTCCCAGGGACAGGGAGTGACCGGGGAGCTGTTTTTT.

V is TRBV7-2 and J is TRBJ1-4; 12 bases line up with TRBD1. The germline gives CDR1 SGHTA, CDR2 FQGNSA. With V trimmed by 5 bases and J by 0 bases, 4 bases remained unmatched. CDR3 length equals 17 residues. CDR3 in amino acids: CASSPGQGAATNEKLFF. The CDR3 DNA sequence: TGTGCCAGCAGCCCGGGACAGGGGGCCGCAACTAATGAAAAACTGTTTTTT.

On this clone: One junction end does not reproduce the germline sequence, and a read error may be involved. Different DNA sequences within this sample yield the same CDR3. The rearrangement uses TRBV7-9 and TRBJ1-1; D gene ambiguous. In germline, CDR1 is SEHNR, CDR2 FQNEAQ (reference sequence). CDR3 length: 13 amino acids. CDR3 sequence reads: CSSSLALNTEAFF. CDR3 bases: TGTTCCAGCAGCTTAGCGCTAAACACTGAAGCTTTCTTT.

The rearrangement joins TRBV2 to TRBJ1-5; D perhaps matches TRBD1 (6 bases). Germline V lookup: CDR1 SNHLY, CDR2 FYNNEI. The V gene lost 2 bases and the J gene lost 0 bases, with 14 bases spanning the gap. CDR3 length equals 17 residues. The CDR3 region has the DNA TGTGCCAGCAGTGAAAGACCCGGGGGGCTTAGCAATCAGCCCCAGCATTTT. Translating it yields CASSERPGGLSNQPQHF.

This chain uses TRBV5-4 with TRBJ2-5; D gene unclear. Trimming cost V 0 bases and J 5 bases, with 11 bases left between them. Germline loops: CDR1 SGHNT, CDR2 YYREEE (reference sequence). This CDR3 comprises 14 residues. CDR3 nucleotide sequence: TGTGCCAGCAGCTTGGCCCATCAAGCGGAGACCCAGTACTTC. Translated: CASSLAHQAETQYF. Variable domain in full (rest from reference TRBV5-4 and TRBJ2-5): ETGVTQSPTHLIKTRGQQVTLRCSSQSGHNTVSWYQQALGQGPQFIFQYYREEENGRGNFPPRFSGLQFPNYSSELNVNALELDDSALYLCASSLAHQAETQYFGPGTRLLVL.

The V gene is TRBV5-1, the J gene TRBJ1-4; 7 bases match TRBD1. The CDR3 covers 14 residues. Looked up from germline, CDR1 is SGHRS and CDR2 is YFSETQ. The junction had 4 bases not matched to a gene; V was cut back by 1 base and J by 7 bases. CDR3 protein: CASSLLSGGEKLFF. The CDR3, as DNA: TGCGCCAGCAGCTTGTTGTCAGGGGGTGAAAAACTGTTTTTT.

This chain uses TRBV16 with TRBJ2-2; 7 nucleotides agree with TRBD1. Germline values: CDR1 KGHSY, CDR2 FQNENV. J was trimmed by 4 bases and V by 4 bases; bases with no gene match: 9. This CDR3 has 16 amino acids. This CDR3 is CASSPQWGTVTGELFF. The CDR3 DNA sequence: TGTGCCAGCAGCCCACAATGGGGGACAGTCACCGGGGAGCTGTTTTTT.

This clone appeared once. This chain connects TRBV30 to TRBJ2-7, with D possibly TRBD2 on 6 matching bases. V was cut by 3 bases and J by 6 bases, with 9 bases left in between. CDR3 size: 11 residues. Germline CDR1 reads GTSNPN; CDR2 reads SVGIG (reference sequence). The CDR3 coding sequence is TGTGCCTGGAGCCCCGGGGGCGAGCAGTACTTC. This translates into CAWSPGGEQYF. Using reference TRBV30 and TRBJ2-7 for the parts outside the CDR3, the full variable domain is SQTIHQWPATLVQPVGSPLSLECTVEGTSNPNLYWYRQAAGRGLQLLFYSVGIGQISSEVPQNLSASRPQDRQFILSSKKLLLSDSGFYLCAWSPGGEQYFGPGTRLTVT.

This clone was recorded once. V and J are TRBV28 and TRBJ1-4; possible D gene TRBD1, 5 bases. The CDR3 spans 13 residues. From germline, CDR1 is MDHEN and CDR2 SYDVKM. V was cut by 5 bases and J by 8 bases, with 12 bases left in between. The CDR3 coding sequence is TGTGCCAGCAGTGAAGAGGGGAGGGAAAAACTGTTTTTT. Amino acid sequence: CASSEEGREKLFF.

J is TRBJ2-5 and V is TRBV30, with 11 positions matching TRBD1. The CDR3 extends over 15 amino acids. V shed 2 bases and J 0 bases; nucleotides not matched to a gene: 2. The germline V gene encodes CDR1 GTSNPN and CDR2 SVGIG (reference sequence). CDR3 in DNA: TGTGCCTGGAGTTGGGACAGGGGGTACCAAGAGACCCAGTACTTC. Residues: CAWSWDRGYQETQYF.

The V gene is TRBV11-2, the J gene TRBJ2-7; TRBD2 matches at 14 bases. Germline-derived CDR1 and CDR2 are SGHAT and FQNNGV. The V gene end was trimmed by 0 bases and the J gene end by 7 bases; junction bases not matched to a gene: 17. CDR3 length equals 20 residues. The CDR3 sequence: CASSLDRRRTSGRPPKEQYF. The CDR3 region has the DNA TGTGCCAGCAGCTTAGATAGGAGGAGGACTAGCGGGAGGCCCCCGAAAGAGCAGTACTTC.

The chain recombines TRBV28 with TRBJ1-2, with 11 bases lining up with TRBD1. Germline CDR1 and CDR2: MDHEN and SYDVKM. The junction had 12 bases not matched to a gene; V was cut back by 6 bases and J by 3 bases. CDR3 length: 17 amino acids. CDR3 residues: CASSRGGTGGSYYGYTF. The DNA for the CDR3 is TGTGCCAGCAGCCGAGGGGGGACAGGGGGTTCTTACTATGGCTACACCTTC.

This chain uses TRBV7-6 with TRBJ1-3; 7 bases are a match to TRBD1. Per the germline V gene, CDR1 is SGHVS and CDR2 is FNYEAQ. CDR3 size: 16 residues. J gave up 2 bases and V 2 bases, and 6 bases lay outside the gene matches. CDR3 region: CASSLNPTGAGNTIYF. The CDR3 bases are TGTGCCAGCAGCTTAAACCCAACAGGGGCTGGAAACACCATATATTTT.

The genes are TRBV6-1 and TRBJ1-5, with 9 bases identical to TRBD1. CDR3 length: 15 amino acids. Germline trimming cut 6 bases from V and 6 bases from J; bases unmatched to any gene: 9. The V gene's germline CDR1 is MNHNS and CDR2 SASEGT. Here the CDR3 DNA reads TGTGCCAGCAGGGACAGGGGCGGAGAGGTTCAGCCCCAGCATTTT. Translating it yields CASRDRGGEVQPQHF.

The rearrangement joins TRBV29-1 to TRBJ2-3; D remains ambiguous. V was pared by 7 bases and J by 0 bases, with 17 bases between. The CDR3 is 15 amino acids. From germline, CDR1 is SQVTM and CDR2 ANQGSEA. The CDR3 sequence: CSAPRNLRSTDTQYF. The CDR3 bases are TGCAGCGCCCCAAGAAACCTCCGGAGCACAGATACGCAGTATTTT.

The chain joins TRBV23-1 to TRBJ2-1; unclear D gene. TRBV23-1 counts as an open reading frame of uncertain function. This CDR3 region has 14 residues. Trimming removed 2 bases from V and 7 bases from J, with 12 bases in between. In DNA form, the CDR3 reads TGCGCCAGCAGTCAAGGTCGCGAAGAGAATGAGCAGTTCTTC. Protein: CASSQGREENEQFF.

The CDR3 bases are TGTGCCAGCAGCTTAGACCCCCCCGGTGGCTACACCTTC. It encodes CASSLDPPGGYTF. This sequence joins TRBV11-2 and TRBJ1-2; no reliable D call. From germline, CDR1 is SGHAT and CDR2 FQNNGV. Trimming took 0 bases from V and 7 from J, leaving 9 bases between them. CDR3 length equals 13 residues.

This chain connects TRBV6-1 to TRBJ1-1, with D maybe TRBD1 (5 bases). Trimming cost V 2 bases and J 9 bases, with 19 bases left between them. The CDR3 loop spans 15 amino acids. CDR1 is MNHNS, CDR2 SASEGT, per germline. The CDR3 region is CASSESLGAGSKAFF. In nucleotides, the CDR3 is TGTGCCAGCAGTGAAAGCCTAGGGGCTGGAAGTAAAGCTTTCTTT.

The chain employs TRBV27 and TRBJ2-7, with 14 bases identical to TRBD2. Germline values: CDR1 MNHEY, CDR2 SMNVEV (reference sequence). The CDR3 is made up of 17 amino acids. V trimming: 6 bases; J trimming: 0 bases; junction bases outside the gene matches: 7. The CDR3 is CASSRLAGGGSSYEQYF. CDR3 DNA: TGTGCCAGCAGCCGACTAGCGGGAGGGGGATCCTCCTACGAGCAGTACTTC.

J is TRBJ2-3 and V is TRBV28; D possibly corresponds to TRBD2 (6 bases). V lost 7 bases and J lost 8, with 19 bases in between. CDR3 length: 14 residues. Germline values: CDR1 MDHEN, CDR2 SYDVKM. Here the CDR3 reads CASNPRDSSRTQYF. The CDR3 DNA reads TGTGCCAGCAACCCGCGGGACTCCTCCCGTACGCAGTATTTT.

The genes are TRBV7-2 and TRBJ1-3; D remains ambiguous. The CDR3 is 16 amino acids. Germline-derived CDR1 and CDR2 are SGHTA and FQGNSA. V was shortened by 6 bases and J by 6 bases, with 21 bases between the two germline ends. CDR3 nucleotide sequence: TGTGCCAGCAGTTCTTATACGGTCGTACCCGAAAACACCATATATTTT. This codes for CASSSYTVVPENTIYF.

This chain uses TRBV29-1 with TRBJ2-5; 8 bases align to TRBD1. CDR3 length equals 14 residues. The germline V gene has CDR1 SQVTM and CDR2 ANQGSEA. Unmatched junction bases numbered 11, after V lost 6 bases and J lost 5 bases. In nucleotides, the CDR3 is TGCAGCGTGCCGACCGGGACAGGTTTGGAGACCCAGTACTTC. This gives the protein CSVPTGTGLETQYF.